These 10 T cell receptor beta chains came from one sample sequenced in a study of T cells after yellow fever vaccination (dated by TCRdb to 2018 to 2020). The library was built by means of 5' RACE. These reads were obtained on an Illumina HiSeq 2500. The public reads were reanalyzed by TCRdb: fastp trimming at Q25, MiXCR alignment, in-frame beta chains only. Here each entry gathers all rows of one CDR3 protein and keeps the most common genes and DNA. The table for this sample lists 100,000 to 150,000 distinct CDR3 sequences; 7.4% of them were counted only once. The ten most abundant clones make up 2.5% of the sample. Interpreted using the paper, the treatment or condition label stands for: live attenuated yellow fever vaccine strain. The sequencing here drew on CD4+ T cells sorted from PBMCs, taken more than 8 days after the first yellow fever vaccination. These receptors all stem from a man younger than 35 who received the YFV17D yellow fever vaccine.

This clonotype was seen many times. CDR3 sequence: CASKSGTARGYTF. The CDR3 nucleotides are TGTGCCAGCAAATCCGGGACAGCGAGGGGCTACACCTTC. V usage is TRBV6-5 and J usage is TRBJ1-2, with 7 nucleotides matching TRBD1. Trimming took 7 bases from V and 8 from J; bases not matched to a gene: 10. The germline V gene has CDR1 MNHEY and CDR2 SVGAGI. The CDR3 has 13 residues.

This clonotype has ten or more counts. The chain is built from TRBV6-2 or TRBV6-3 and TRBJ2-7; 8 bases align to TRBD1. V lost 5 bases and J lost 4; bases outside the gene matches: 7. The germline V gene encodes CDR1 MNHEY and CDR2 SVGEGT. The CDR3 runs 14 residues. This CDR3 reads CASSRGRGQYEQYV. As DNA, the CDR3 is TGTGCCAGCAGTAGAGGCAGGGGGCAGTACGAGCAGTACGTC.

Note on this clonotype: A much more abundant neighbour one base away suggests this may be a read error. This chain connects TRBV7-2 to TRBJ2-7; 8 bases are a match to TRBD1. The J segment lost 6 bases and the V segment lost 1 base, leaving 8 bases of the junction unmatched. CDR3 length: 15 amino acids. Germline CDR1 reads SGHTA; CDR2 reads FQGNSA. The CDR3 coding sequence is TGTGCCAGCAGCTTAGAGGTGACAGGGGTACGCGAGCAGTACTTC. Translation gives CASSLEVTGVREQYF.

In its sample, this clonotype was seen once. With a much larger clone just one base away, this may be a read error. This chain joins TRBV11-1 and TRBJ1-2; a weak D match, TRBD1 (5 bases). The CDR3 contains 14 residues. Germline CDR1 is SGHAT and CDR2 is FQDESV (reference sequence). The CDR3 spells CTSSSLAGRSGYTF. CDR3 nucleotide sequence: TGTACCAGCAGCTCCCTGGCAGGGAGGAGTGGCTACACCTTC.

The table lists this clonotype with many counts. V is TRBV18 and J is TRBJ1-1, with TRBD1 identical over 7 bases. Losses at the gene ends were 6 bases for V and 0 bases for J; bases not matched to a gene: 10. CDR1 KGHSH and CDR2 LQKENI come from the germline V gene. The CDR3 contains 16 residues. In DNA form, the CDR3 reads TGTGCCAGCTCCGAGGGACAGCTCTACATGAACACTGAAGCTTTCTTT. This translates into CASSEGQLYMNTEAFF. Variable domain in full (rest from reference TRBV18 and TRBJ1-1): NAGVMQNPRHLVRRRGQEARLRCSPMKGHSHVYWYRQLPEEGLKFMVYLQKENIIDESGMPKERFSAEFPKEGPSILRIQQVVRGDSAAYFCASSEGQLYMNTEAFFGQGTRLTVV.

The gene calls are TRBV30 and TRBJ2-2, with a weak D call TRBD1 (5 bases). Trimming cost V 6 bases and J 3 bases, with 14 bases left between them. The germline gives CDR1 GTSNPN, CDR2 SVGIG (reference sequence). The CDR3 consists of 14 residues. The CDR3 sequence is CACVGVFYTGELFF. Written as DNA, the CDR3 is TGTGCCTGCGTAGGGGTTTTTTACACCGGGGAGCTGTTTTTT.

The J gene is TRBJ1-6, the V gene TRBV7-6; unclear D gene. The germline gives CDR1 SGHVS, CDR2 FNYEAQ. The CDR3 covers 18 residues. Trimming took off 5 bases at V and 0 bases at J, with 17 bases between the two ends. Written as DNA, the CDR3 is TGTGCCAGCAGCCCCCGCGACAAGGGAAGCTCCTATAATTCACCCCTCCACTTT. Translated: CASSPRDKGSSYNSPLHF.

Turning to this clonotype: This may be a read error, as it is one base from a much larger clone. The chain links TRBV28 to TRBJ2-5; a weak D match, TRBD2 (5 bases). Trimming took 8 bases from V and 0 from J, leaving 10 bases between them. Germline CDR1 reads MDHEN; CDR2 reads SYDVKM. The CDR3 loop spans 13 amino acids. CDR3 loop: CASGRTYQETQYF. As DNA, the CDR3 is TGTGCCAGCGGGCGGACTTACCAAGAGACCCAGTACTTC.

The chain is built from TRBV27 and TRBJ1-1; D is undetermined. Germline assignment: CDR1 MNHEY and CDR2 SMNVEV (reference sequence). The V and J ends lost 5 bases and 0 bases respectively, with 13 bases between them. This CDR3 comprises 15 residues. The chain's CDR3 is CASSPGFTLNTEAFF. The CDR3, as DNA: TGTGCCAGCAGTCCAGGTTTTACCTTGAACACTGAAGCTTTCTTT.

This chain connects TRBV5-4 to TRBJ2-3, with no clear D. The V end was cut by 0 bases, the J end by 3 bases, with 17 bases between. This CDR3 is built from 17 residues. Per the germline V gene, CDR1 is SGHNT and CDR2 is YYREEE (reference sequence). The CDR3: CASSLGAVLLQTDTQYF. The CDR3 DNA is TGTGCCAGCAGCTTGGGCGCAGTCTTGCTTCAGACAGATACGCAGTATTTT.